The 30 T cell receptor beta chains below were found in one sample sequenced in a study of blood T cell repertoires in COVID-19. Only in-frame clones appear in the TCRdb table, and some are missing; sequencing was by immunoSEQ multiplex PCR. This table holds 100,000 or so clones, around 87% found once. The sample taken for sequencing was peripheral blood. These receptor sequences come from a woman aged 25 to 45 with acute or convalescent COVID-19.

The chain combines TRBV5-4 with TRBJ1-1; possibly TRBD1 for D (6 bases). In germline, CDR1 is SGHNT, CDR2 YYREEE (reference sequence). This CDR3 comprises 14 residues. The ends were cut back, 4 bases at V and 1 base at J, with 11 bases in the middle. Written as DNA, the CDR3 is TGTGCCAGCAGCCCGGACAGATGGAACACTGAAGCTTTCTTT. Encoded protein: CASSPDRWNTEAFF.

This sequence joins TRBV7-9 and TRBJ1-1; TRBD1 matches 7 bases. Trimming removed 5 bases from V and 2 bases from J; junction bases left unmatched: 5. The CDR3 runs 14 residues. Germline V gene sequence: CDR1 SEHNR, CDR2 FQNEAQ (reference sequence). The DNA of the CDR3 is TGTGCCAGCAGCCCACAGGGGTTTAACACTGAAGCTTTCTTT. Its translation is CASSPQGFNTEAFF.

V usage is TRBV7-3 and J usage is TRBJ1-2; maybe TRBD1 (5 bases). The germline V gene encodes CDR1 SGHTA and CDR2 FQGTGA. This CDR3 has 14 residues. Trimming cost V 4 bases and J 4 bases, with 13 bases left between them. The CDR3 sequence: CASSSSQGGYGYTF. CDR3 coding DNA: TGTGCCAGCAGCTCGTCCCAGGGTGGCTATGGCTACACCTTC.

This chain connects TRBV29-1 to TRBJ2-1; D is perhaps TRBD2 (6 bases). Germline-derived CDR1 and CDR2 are SQVTM and ANQGSEA. Between the trimmed V and J ends, which lost 0 bases and 11 bases, there was a span of 20 bases. The CDR3 loop spans 15 amino acids. The CDR3 loop reads CSVEDGAGTPRKQFF. In DNA form, the CDR3 reads TGCAGCGTTGAAGATGGAGCCGGGACTCCCAGGAAGCAGTTCTTC.

The count of this clone is one. Here the CDR3 reads CAGQDRDRGAGGNTEAFF. The CDR3 DNA reads as TGTGCCGGGCAAGACCGGGACAGGGGTGCGGGGGGGAACACTGAAGCTTTCTTT. The V call is TRBV2, the J call TRBJ1-1; TRBD1 agrees at 10 bases. V dropped 11 bases and J dropped 1; count of bases not matched to a gene: 19. This CDR3 is built from 18 residues. Germline lookup yields CDR1 SNHLY and CDR2 FYNNEI. Variable domain in full (rest from reference TRBV2 and TRBJ1-1): EPEVTQTPSHQVTQMGQEVILRCVPISNHLYFYWYRQILGQKVEFLVSFYNNEISEKSEIFDDQFSVERPDGSNFTLKIRSTKLEDSAMYFCAGQDRDRGAGGNTEAFFGQGTRLTVV.

This clone has more than one count but fewer than ten. The chain links TRBV13 to TRBJ2-2; D gene unclear. The CDR3 length is 13 residues. Germline V CDR1 and CDR2: PRHDT, FYEKMQ (reference sequence). V lost 1 base and J 4 bases, leaving 4 bases between the germline ends. The CDR3 spells CASSLDSTGELFF. CDR3 sequence (DNA): TGTGCCAGCAGCTTAGACTCCACCGGGGAGCTGTTTTTT.

The CDR3 DNA reads as TGCGCCAGCAGCTTGGGGACAGGGGACTATGGCTACACCTTC. This codes for CASSLGTGDYGYTF. This chain joins TRBV5-1 and TRBJ1-2, with 9 positions matching TRBD1. CDR1 and CDR2 (germline): SGHRS, YFSETQ. V lost 0 bases and J lost 3; bases outside the gene matches: 0. The CDR3 totals 14 residues. The complete variable domain, with remaining parts taken from reference TRBV5-1 and TRBJ1-2, reads KAGVTQTPRYLIKTRGQQVTLSCSPISGHRSVSWYQQTPGQGLQFLFEYFSETQRNKGNFPGRFSGRQFSNSRSEMNVSTLELGDSALYLCASSLGTGDYGYTFGSGTRLTVV.

This clone has just a few counts. The J gene is TRBJ1-4, the V gene TRBV10-3, with a weak D call TRBD1 (5 bases). The germline gives CDR1 ENHRY, CDR2 SYGVKD. The CDR3 totals 17 residues. V was pared by 10 bases and J by 4 bases, with 25 bases between. CDR3 nucleotide sequence: TGTGCCACCGCTGCCCAAACCGGGCAAGGGGTTAATGAAAAACTGTTTTTT. Translated: CATAAQTGQGVNEKLFF.

The chain is built from TRBV10-2 and TRBJ2-4, with 15 nucleotides matching TRBD2. The CDR3 runs 16 residues. Germline V gene data show CDR1 as WSHSY and CDR2 as SAAADI. V gave up 7 bases and J gave up 6 bases; unmatched junction bases: 7. The CDR3 nucleotides read TGCGCCAGCACCTGGACTAGCGGGGGGGCCGGAAACATTCAGTACTTC. Translated, it gives CASTWTSGGAGNIQYF.

CDR3 in DNA: TGCGCCAGCAGGGCACCGGGACAGGGCTTTTTTAATGAAAAACTGTTTTTT. Its protein product is CASRAPGQGFFNEKLFF. This chain connects TRBV4-1 to TRBJ1-4; 9 nucleotides match TRBD1. With 6 bases clipped from V and 4 bases from J, the junction kept 12 bases outside the gene matches. Germline CDR1 MGHRA, CDR2 YSYEKL. The CDR3 extends over 17 amino acids.

This sequence joins TRBV7-9 and TRBJ1-5; tentatively, D is TRBD1 (5 bases). V gave up 2 bases and J gave up 5 bases, with 10 bases separating them. This CDR3 has 14 amino acids. Germline V CDR1 and CDR2: SEHNR, FQNEAQ (reference sequence). The DNA for the CDR3 is TGTGCCAGCAGCTTAACAACGGGGGATCAGCCCCAGCATTTT. This translates into CASSLTTGDQPQHF.

The rearrangement uses TRBV29-1 and TRBJ1-2; 7 bases line up with TRBD1. Per the germline V gene, CDR1 is SQVTM and CDR2 is ANQGSEA. Trimming at V came to 7 bases and at J to 0 bases, leaving 11 bases not matched to a gene. The CDR3 is 15 amino acids. CDR3 bases: TGCAGCGCGGACCAGGGGGTAGGGGCTAACTATGGCTACACCTTC. Translating gives CSADQGVGANYGYTF.

The rearrangement links TRBV7-9 to TRBJ2-3, with D possibly matching TRBD2 (7 bases). The CDR3 runs to 17 residues. CDR1 is SEHNR, CDR2 FQNEAQ, per germline (reference sequence). Deletions cut 5 bases from V and 4 bases from J, with 22 bases between. CDR3 DNA: TGTGCCAGCAGCCGAGGGGGGACTTTGGGAGGGGCAGATACGCAGTATTTT. Translating it yields CASSRGGTLGGADTQYF.

J is TRBJ1-2 and V is TRBV28, with D possibly TRBD1 on 5 matching bases. The CDR3 consists of 15 residues. The V gene's germline CDR1 is MDHEN and CDR2 SYDVKM. The V and J ends lost 1 base and 8 bases respectively, with 17 bases between them. The CDR3 is CASSLSAGETVGYTF. The CDR3 region has the DNA TGTGCCAGCAGTTTATCTGCCGGTGAGACAGTCGGCTACACCTTC.

The chain links TRBV13 to TRBJ1-2, with D unclear. Per the germline V gene, CDR1 is PRHDT and CDR2 is FYEKMQ (reference sequence). With 5 bases removed from V and 4 bases from J, the gap between germline ends came to 14 bases. The length of the CDR3 is 14 residues. The CDR3 loop reads CASSRDFGGYGYTF. CDR3 DNA: TGTGCCAGCAGCCGGGATTTCGGCGGCTATGGCTACACCTTC.

The V and J genes are TRBV12-3 or TRBV12-4 and TRBJ2-5; the D gene is possibly TRBD2 (5 bases). The CDR3 runs to 13 residues. V was pared by 3 bases and J by 9 bases, with 14 bases between. The chain's CDR3 is CASSFGEAEAQYF. The CDR3 DNA reads TGTGCCAGCAGTTTTGGTGAGGCGGAGGCCCAGTACTTC.

The chain couples TRBV28 to TRBJ2-2; 11 bases fit TRBD2. The ends lost 6 bases at V and 0 bases at J; junction bases unmatched: 6. The CDR3 spans 17 residues. The germline V gene has CDR1 MDHEN and CDR2 SYDVKM. CDR3 residues: CASSTSSGGTNTGELFF. The CDR3 DNA reads TGTGCCAGCAGCACCTCTAGCGGGGGGACGAACACCGGGGAGCTGTTTTTT.

The chain carries TRBV29-1 and TRBJ2-2; perhaps TRBD2 as D (5 bases). Germline assignment: CDR1 SQVTM and CDR2 ANQGSEA. The CDR3 extends over 14 amino acids. The V gene lost 6 bases and the J gene lost 3 bases, with 14 bases spanning the gap. CDR3 loop: CSVSERADTGELFF. The CDR3 coding sequence is TGCAGCGTCTCAGAGAGGGCGGACACCGGGGAGCTGTTTTTT.

The chain combines TRBV7-3 with TRBJ2-7; 16 nucleotides align to TRBD2. V was pared by 5 bases and J by 3 bases, with 4 bases of the junction left unmatched. CDR3 length: 16 amino acids. Germline-derived CDR1 and CDR2 are SGHTA and FQGTGA. This CDR3 reads CASSPGLAGGLYEQYF. The CDR3 DNA sequence: TGTGCCAGCAGCCCGGGACTAGCGGGGGGGCTCTACGAGCAGTACTTC. The full variable domain, with the rest looked up from reference TRBV7-3 and TRBJ2-7, is GAGVSQTPSNKVTEKGKYVELRCDPISGHTALYWYRQSLGQGPEFLIYFQGTGAADDSGLPNDRFFAVRPEGSVSTLKIQRTERGDSAVYLCASSPGLAGGLYEQYFGPGTRLTVT.

The rearrangement uses TRBV10-3 and TRBJ1-1; 7 bases align to TRBD1. After removal of 0 bases from V and 1 base from J, the junction contained 2 bases not matched to a gene. This CDR3 is built from 15 residues. Germline assignment: CDR1 ENHRY and CDR2 SYGVKD. CDR3 nucleotide sequence: TGTGCCATCAGTGAGTCAAGGACAGGGAACACTGAAGCTTTCTTT. It encodes CAISESRTGNTEAFF.

The gene calls are TRBV4-2 and TRBJ2-3; TRBD1 matches 8 bases. After removal of 1 base from V and 3 bases from J, the junction contained 6 bases not matched to a gene. The CDR3 runs 16 residues. Germline V CDR1 and CDR2: LGHNA, YNFKEQ. CDR3 nucleotides: TGTGCCAGCAGCCAAGCCCGGGACAGGTGGACAGATACGCAGTATTTT. Residues: CASSQARDRWTDTQYF.

This chain uses TRBV28 with TRBJ1-2; D is possibly TRBD1 (5 bases). V gave up 5 bases and J gave up 0 bases, with 16 bases separating them. The CDR3 loop spans 16 amino acids. Germline V lookup: CDR1 MDHEN, CDR2 SYDVKM. CDR3: CASSTYLPGANYGYTF. The CDR3 DNA sequence: TGTGCCAGCAGTACGTACCTCCCGGGGGCTAACTATGGCTACACCTTC.

The chain links TRBV20-1 to TRBJ2-7; D is possibly TRBD1 (6 bases). This CDR3 is built from 15 residues. Germline CDR1 is DFQATT and CDR2 is SNEGSKA (reference sequence). The V end was cut by 3 bases, the J end by 0 bases, with 15 bases between. The CDR3 spells CSASDRQVTSYEQYF. CDR3 DNA: TGCAGTGCTAGTGACAGGCAAGTAACCTCCTACGAGCAGTACTTC.

The chain links TRBV3-1 (or the pseudogene TRBV3-2) to TRBJ1-1; D is uncertain. The V gene's germline CDR1 is LGHDT and CDR2 YNNKEL (reference sequence). CDR3 size: 13 residues. V was shortened by 3 bases and J by 8 bases, with 13 bases between the two germline ends. The CDR3 coding sequence is TGTGCCAGCAGCCATTCAGGCAGCCCGGAAGCTTTCTTT. It yields the protein CASSHSGSPEAFF.

The count of this clone is one. The V gene is TRBV7-3, the J gene TRBJ2-7; 8 nucleotides line up with TRBD2. Per the germline V gene, CDR1 is SGHTA and CDR2 is FQGTGA. The trim removed 5 bases at V and 6 bases at J, leaving 6 bases unmatched. The CDR3 spans 13 residues. The CDR3 region is CASSPGGAGEQYF. CDR3 coding DNA: TGTGCCAGCAGCCCGGGGGGGGCAGGCGAGCAGTACTTC.

This rearrangement joins TRBV7-2 to TRBJ2-1, with D uncertain. Trimming stripped 2 bases from V and 7 bases from J, with 15 bases between. Germline CDR1 SGHTA, CDR2 FQGNSA. This CDR3 is built from 15 residues. This CDR3 reads CASSLLLGFGNEQFF. In nucleotides, the CDR3 is TGTGCCAGCAGCTTACTTCTTGGGTTCGGGAATGAGCAGTTCTTC.

This rearrangement joins TRBV25-1 to TRBJ2-1, with D unclear. This CDR3 spans 14 amino acids. Germline CDR1 is MGHDK and CDR2 is SYGVNS. V lost 3 bases, J lost 2 bases, and 8 bases lay in between. CDR3 loop: CASSEFTAYNEQFF. For the CDR3, the DNA is TGTGCCAGCAGTGAGTTTACAGCCTACAATGAGCAGTTCTTC.

The V and J genes are TRBV10-2 and TRBJ1-2; the D gene is possibly TRBD1 (5 bases). Germline assignment: CDR1 WSHSY and CDR2 SAAADI. V lost 0 bases to trimming and J lost 1 base, with 12 bases between them. The CDR3 extends over 16 amino acids. CDR3 loop: CASSESGGPGNYGYTF. CDR3 nucleotides: TGCGCCAGCAGTGAGTCGGGGGGTCCGGGTAACTATGGCTACACCTTC.

J is TRBJ1-3 and V is TRBV6-1; D gene uncertain. Germline CDR1 and CDR2: MNHNS and SASEGT. The CDR3 totals 17 residues. V lost 1 base and J lost 6, with 19 bases in between. The CDR3 loop is CASSEGSAGRGLNTIYF. The CDR3 coding sequence is TGTGCCAGCAGTGAAGGGAGCGCGGGCAGAGGCCTAAACACCATATATTTT.

This clone was picked up one time. The chain has TRBV7-2 and TRBJ1-6; 7 bases are shared with TRBD1. From germline, CDR1 is SGHTA and CDR2 FQGNSA. The CDR3 is made up of 15 amino acids. V gave up 6 bases and J gave up 9 bases; unmatched junction bases: 11. Here the CDR3 DNA reads TGTGCCAGCAGTCTGACAGGGATCGTGGGTTCACCCCTCCACTTT. Translation: CASSLTGIVGSPLHF.